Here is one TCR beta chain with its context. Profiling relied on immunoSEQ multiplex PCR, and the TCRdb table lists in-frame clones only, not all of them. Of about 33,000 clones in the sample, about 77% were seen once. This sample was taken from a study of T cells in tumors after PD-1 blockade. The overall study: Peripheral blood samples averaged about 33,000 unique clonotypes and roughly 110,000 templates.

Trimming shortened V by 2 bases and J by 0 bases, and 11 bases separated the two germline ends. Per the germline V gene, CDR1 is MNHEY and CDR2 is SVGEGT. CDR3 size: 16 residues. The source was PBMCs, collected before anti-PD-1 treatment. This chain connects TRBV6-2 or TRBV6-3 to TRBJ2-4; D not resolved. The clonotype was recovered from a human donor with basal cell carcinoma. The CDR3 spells CASSYPELLAKNIQYF. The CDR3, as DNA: TGTGCCAGCAGTTACCCGGAACTACTAGCCAAAAACATTCAGTACTTC.